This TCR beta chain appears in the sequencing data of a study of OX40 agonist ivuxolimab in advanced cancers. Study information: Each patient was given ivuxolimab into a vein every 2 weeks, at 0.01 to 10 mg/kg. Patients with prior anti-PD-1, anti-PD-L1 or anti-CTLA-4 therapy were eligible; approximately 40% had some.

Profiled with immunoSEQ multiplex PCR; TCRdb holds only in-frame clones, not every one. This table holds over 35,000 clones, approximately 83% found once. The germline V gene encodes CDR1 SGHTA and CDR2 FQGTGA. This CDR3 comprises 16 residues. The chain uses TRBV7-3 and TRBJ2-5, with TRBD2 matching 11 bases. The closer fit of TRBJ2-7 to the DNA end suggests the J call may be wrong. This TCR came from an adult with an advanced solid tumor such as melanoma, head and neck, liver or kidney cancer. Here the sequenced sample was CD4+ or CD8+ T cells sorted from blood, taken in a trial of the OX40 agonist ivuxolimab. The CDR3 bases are TGTGCCAGCAGCCCGGACCGGACTAGCGGGCGCTACGAGCAGTACTTC. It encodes CASSPDRTSGRYEQYF.